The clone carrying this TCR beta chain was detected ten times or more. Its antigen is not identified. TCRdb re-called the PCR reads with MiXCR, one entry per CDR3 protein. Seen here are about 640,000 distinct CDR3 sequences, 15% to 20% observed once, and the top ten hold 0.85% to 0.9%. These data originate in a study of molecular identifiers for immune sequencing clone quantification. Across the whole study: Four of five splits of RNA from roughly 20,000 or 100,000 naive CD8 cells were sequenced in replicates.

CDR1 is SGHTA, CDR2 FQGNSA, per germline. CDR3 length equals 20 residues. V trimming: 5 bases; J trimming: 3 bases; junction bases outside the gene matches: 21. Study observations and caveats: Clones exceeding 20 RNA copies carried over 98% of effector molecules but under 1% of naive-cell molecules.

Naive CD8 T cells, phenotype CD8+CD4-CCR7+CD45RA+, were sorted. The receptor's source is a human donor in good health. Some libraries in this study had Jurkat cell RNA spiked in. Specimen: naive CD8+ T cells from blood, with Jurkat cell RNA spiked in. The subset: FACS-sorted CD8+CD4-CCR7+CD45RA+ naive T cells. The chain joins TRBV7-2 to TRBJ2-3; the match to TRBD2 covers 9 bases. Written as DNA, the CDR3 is TGTGCCAGCAGCCCAGAGGGGCCCTTGAGCGGGGGGAAGTTTACAGATACGCAGTATTTT. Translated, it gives CASSPEGPLSGGKFTDTQYF.